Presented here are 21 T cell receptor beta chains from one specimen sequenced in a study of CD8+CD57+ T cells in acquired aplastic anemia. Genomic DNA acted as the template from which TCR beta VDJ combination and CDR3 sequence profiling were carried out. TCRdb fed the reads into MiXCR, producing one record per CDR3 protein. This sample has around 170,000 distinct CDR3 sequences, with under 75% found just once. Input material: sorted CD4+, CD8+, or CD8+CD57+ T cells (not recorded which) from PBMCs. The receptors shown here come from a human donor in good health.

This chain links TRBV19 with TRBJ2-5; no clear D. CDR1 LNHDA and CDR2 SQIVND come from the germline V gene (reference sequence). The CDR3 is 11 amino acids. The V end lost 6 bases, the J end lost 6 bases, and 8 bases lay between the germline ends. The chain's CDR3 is CASRTGQTQYF. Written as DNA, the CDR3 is TGTGCCAGTAGAACCGGGCAGACCCAGTACTTC. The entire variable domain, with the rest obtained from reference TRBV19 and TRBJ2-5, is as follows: DGGITQSPKYLFRKEGQNVTLSCEQNLNHDAMYWYRQDPGQGLRLIYYSQIVNDFQKGDIAEGYSVSREKKESFPLTVTSAQKNPTAFYLCASRTGQTQYFGPGTRLLVL.

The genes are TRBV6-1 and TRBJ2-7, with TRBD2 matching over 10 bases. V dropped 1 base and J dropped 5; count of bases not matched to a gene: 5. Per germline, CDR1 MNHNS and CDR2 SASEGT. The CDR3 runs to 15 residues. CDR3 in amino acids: CASSEVGGTSDEQYF. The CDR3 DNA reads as TGTGCCAGCAGTGAAGTAGGAGGGACTAGCGACGAGCAGTACTTC.

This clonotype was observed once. The CDR3 DNA follows: TGCAGCGTTCCTCCGTCTACGGAGCTTCCAAATGGCTACACCTTC. This sequence encodes CSVPPSTELPNGYTF. The V call is TRBV29-1, the J call TRBJ1-2; no firm D call. The length of the CDR3 is 15 residues. CDR1 and CDR2 (germline): SQVTM, ANQGSEA. V was shortened by 5 bases and J by 6 bases, with 22 bases between the two germline ends.

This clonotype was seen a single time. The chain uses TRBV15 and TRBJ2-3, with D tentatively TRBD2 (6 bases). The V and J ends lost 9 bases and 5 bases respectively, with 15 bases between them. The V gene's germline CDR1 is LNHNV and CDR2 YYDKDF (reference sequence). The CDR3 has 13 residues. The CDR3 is CATQGLAKDTQYF. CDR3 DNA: TGTGCCACGCAGGGACTGGCAAAAGATACGCAGTATTTT.

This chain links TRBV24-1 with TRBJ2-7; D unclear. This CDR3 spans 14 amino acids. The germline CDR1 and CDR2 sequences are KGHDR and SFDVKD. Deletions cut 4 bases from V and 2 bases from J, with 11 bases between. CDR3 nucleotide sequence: TGTGCCACCAGTGAGGCAAGACAACCCTACGAGCAGTACTTC. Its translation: CATSEARQPYEQYF.

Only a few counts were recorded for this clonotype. In DNA form, the CDR3 reads TGTGCCAGCAGCCAATCTTGGGGAGCCTACGAGCAGTACTTC. This gives the protein CASSQSWGAYEQYF. The rearrangement uses TRBV16 and TRBJ2-7; D may be TRBD2 (5 bases). CDR3 length: 14 residues. Trimming took off 0 bases at V and 2 bases at J, with 8 bases between the two ends. In germline, CDR1 is KGHSY, CDR2 FQNENV. Together with reference TRBV16 and TRBJ2-7, the CDR3 gives the full variable domain: GEEVAQTPKHLVRGEGQKAKLYCAPIKGHSYVFWYQQVLKNEFKFLISFQNENVFDETGMPKERFSAKCLPNSPCSLEIQATKLEDSAVYFCASSQSWGAYEQYFGPGTRLTVT.

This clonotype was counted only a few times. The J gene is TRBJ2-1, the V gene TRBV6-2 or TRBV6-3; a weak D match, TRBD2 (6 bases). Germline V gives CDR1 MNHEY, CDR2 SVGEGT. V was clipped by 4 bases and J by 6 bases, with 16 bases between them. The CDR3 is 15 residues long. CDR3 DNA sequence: TGTGCCAGCAGTTTAGGGAGGAACGGGGGCAATGAGCAGTTCTTC. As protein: CASSLGRNGGNEQFF.

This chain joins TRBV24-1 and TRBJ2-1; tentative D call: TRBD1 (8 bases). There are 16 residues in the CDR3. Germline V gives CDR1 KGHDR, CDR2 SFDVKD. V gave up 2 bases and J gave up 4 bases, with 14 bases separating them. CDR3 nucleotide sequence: TGTGCCACCAGTGATTCCGGACAGGGAGGGTACAATGAGCAGTTCTTC. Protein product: CATSDSGQGGYNEQFF.

The CDR3 DNA reads TGTGCCAGCAGCCTACAGGGGCTCTACAATGAGCAGTTCTTC. Translating it yields CASSLQGLYNEQFF. The V gene is TRBV7-3, the J gene TRBJ2-1; 7 bases align to TRBD1. This CDR3 has 14 amino acids. Trimming at V came to 5 bases and at J to 3 bases, leaving 4 bases not matched to a gene. Looked up from germline, CDR1 is SGHTA and CDR2 is FQGTGA.

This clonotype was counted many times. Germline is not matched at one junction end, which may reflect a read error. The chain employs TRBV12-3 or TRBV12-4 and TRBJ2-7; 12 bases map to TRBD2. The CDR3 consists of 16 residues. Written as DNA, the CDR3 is TGTGCCAGCAGCTTAGCCGGACCTAGCGGGAGGGCCGAGCAGTACTTC. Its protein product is CASSLAGPSGRAEQYF.

The CDR3 loop reads CATSDRRSTDTQYF. DNA for the CDR3: TGTGCCACCAGTGATAGGCGCAGCACAGATACGCAGTATTTT. V is TRBV24-1 and J is TRBJ2-3; D is unresolved. Trimming left V 3 bases short and J 0 bases short, with 6 bases between. The CDR3 runs to 14 residues. Looked up from germline, CDR1 is KGHDR and CDR2 is SFDVKD.

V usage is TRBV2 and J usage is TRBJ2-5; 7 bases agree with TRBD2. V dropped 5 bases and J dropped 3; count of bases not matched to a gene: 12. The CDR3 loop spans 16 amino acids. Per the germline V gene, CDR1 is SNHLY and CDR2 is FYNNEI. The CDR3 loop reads CASSSSAGNTEETQYF. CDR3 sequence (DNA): TGTGCCAGCAGTTCGTCAGCGGGGAATACCGAAGAGACCCAGTACTTC.

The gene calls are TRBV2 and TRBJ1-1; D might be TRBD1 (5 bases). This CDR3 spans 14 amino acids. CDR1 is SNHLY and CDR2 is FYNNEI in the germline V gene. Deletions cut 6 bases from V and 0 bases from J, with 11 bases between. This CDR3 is CASRADSLNTEAFF. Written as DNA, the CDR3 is TGTGCCAGCAGAGCTGACAGTCTGAACACTGAAGCTTTCTTT.

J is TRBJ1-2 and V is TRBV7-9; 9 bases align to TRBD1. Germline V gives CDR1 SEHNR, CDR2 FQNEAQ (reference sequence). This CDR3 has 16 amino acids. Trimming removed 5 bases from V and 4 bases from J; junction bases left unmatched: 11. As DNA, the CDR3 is TGTGCCAGCAGCCAAACCCCGGGACAGGGCAGCTATGGCTACACCTTC. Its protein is CASSQTPGQGSYGYTF.

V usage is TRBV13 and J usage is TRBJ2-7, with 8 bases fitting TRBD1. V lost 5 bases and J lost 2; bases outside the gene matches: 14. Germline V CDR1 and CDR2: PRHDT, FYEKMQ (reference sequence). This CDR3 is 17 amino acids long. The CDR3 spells CASSHRDRTLYPYEQYF. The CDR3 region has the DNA TGTGCCAGCAGCCACAGGGACAGGACTCTATATCCCTACGAGCAGTACTTC.

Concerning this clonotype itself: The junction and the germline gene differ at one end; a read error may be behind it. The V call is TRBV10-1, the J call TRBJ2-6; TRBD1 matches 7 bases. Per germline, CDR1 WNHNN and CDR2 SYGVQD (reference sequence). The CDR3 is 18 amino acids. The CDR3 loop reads CAISGPQGTSSGANVLTF. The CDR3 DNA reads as TGTGCCATCAGTGGGCCACAGGGGACAAGCTCTGGGGCCAACGTCCTGACTTTC.

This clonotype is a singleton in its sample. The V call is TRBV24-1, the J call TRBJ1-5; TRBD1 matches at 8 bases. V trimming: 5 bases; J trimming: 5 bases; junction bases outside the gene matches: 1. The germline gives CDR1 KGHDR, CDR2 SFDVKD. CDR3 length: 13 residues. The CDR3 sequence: CATSVDRDQPQHF. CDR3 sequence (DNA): TGTGCCACCAGTGTGGACAGGGATCAGCCCCAGCATTTT.

The CDR3 spells CSVEVSGGEQYF. The CDR3 DNA reads TGCAGCGTTGAAGTTTCGGGAGGCGAGCAGTACTTC. The chain links TRBV29-1 to TRBJ2-7; TRBD2 agrees at 7 bases. Germline V gives CDR1 SQVTM, CDR2 ANQGSEA. Trimming at V came to 1 base and at J to 6 bases, leaving 3 bases not matched to a gene. CDR3 length: 12 residues.

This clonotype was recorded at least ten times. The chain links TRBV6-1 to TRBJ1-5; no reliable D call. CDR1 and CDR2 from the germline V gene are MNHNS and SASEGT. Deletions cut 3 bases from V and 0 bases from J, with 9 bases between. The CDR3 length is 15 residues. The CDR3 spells CASSDWRSSNQPQHF. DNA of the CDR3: TGTGCCAGCAGTGACTGGAGGTCTAGCAATCAGCCCCAGCATTTT.

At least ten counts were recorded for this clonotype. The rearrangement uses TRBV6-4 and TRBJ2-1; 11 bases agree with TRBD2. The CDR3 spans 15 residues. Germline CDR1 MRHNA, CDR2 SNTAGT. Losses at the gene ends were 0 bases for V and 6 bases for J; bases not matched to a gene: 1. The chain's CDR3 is CASSDSTSGSNEQFF. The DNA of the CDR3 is TGTGCCAGCAGTGACTCTACTAGCGGGAGCAATGAGCAGTTCTTC.

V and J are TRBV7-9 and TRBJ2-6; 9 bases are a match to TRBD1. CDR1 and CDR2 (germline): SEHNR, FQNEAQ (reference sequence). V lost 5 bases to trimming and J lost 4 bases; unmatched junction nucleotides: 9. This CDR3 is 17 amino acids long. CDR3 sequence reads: CASSSPGTGFGANVLTF. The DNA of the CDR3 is TGTGCCAGCAGCAGTCCCGGGACAGGGTTCGGGGCCAACGTCCTGACTTTC.